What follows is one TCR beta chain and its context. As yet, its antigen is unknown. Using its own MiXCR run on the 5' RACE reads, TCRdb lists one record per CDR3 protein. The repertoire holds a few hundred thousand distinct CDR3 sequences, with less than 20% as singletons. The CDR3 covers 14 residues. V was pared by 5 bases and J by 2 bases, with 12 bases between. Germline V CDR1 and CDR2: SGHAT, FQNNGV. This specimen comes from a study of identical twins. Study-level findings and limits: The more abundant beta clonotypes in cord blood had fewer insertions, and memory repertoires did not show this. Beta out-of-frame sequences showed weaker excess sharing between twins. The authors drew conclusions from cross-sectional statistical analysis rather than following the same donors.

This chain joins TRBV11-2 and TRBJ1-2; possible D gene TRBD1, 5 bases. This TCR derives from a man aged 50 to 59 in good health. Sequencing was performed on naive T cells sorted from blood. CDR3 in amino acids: CASSPSWGNYGYTF. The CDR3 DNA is TGTGCCAGCAGCCCGTCCTGGGGGAACTATGGCTACACCTTC.